A single sample gave rise to the 17 T cell receptor beta chains below, sequenced in a study of identical twins. MiXCR, applied by TCRdb to the 5' RACE reads, yields one record per CDR3 protein. This sample has 1.5 million to 2 million distinct CDR3 sequences, with about 32% found just once. Sample: cord blood. These TCRs come from a newborn girl in good health.

The chain is built from TRBV11-3 and TRBJ2-3; 9 bases are a match to TRBD2. J was trimmed by 3 bases and V by 1 base; bases with no gene match: 5. CDR3 length: 16 residues. CDR1 SGHNT and CDR2 YENEEA come from the germline V gene. CDR3 residues: CASSLGGRAYTDTQYF. As DNA, the CDR3 is TGTGCCAGCAGCTTAGGCGGGAGGGCCTATACAGATACGCAGTATTTT.

This clonotype was seen a handful of times. V gene TRBV2 combines with J gene TRBJ1-4; 7 positions agree with TRBD1. CDR3 length: 13 amino acids. CDR1 and CDR2 (germline): SNHLY, FYNNEI. V lost 2 bases and J lost 8; bases outside the gene matches: 2. CDR3 bases: TGTGCCAGCAGTGAAACAGGGGCGGAAAAACTGTTTTTT. The encoded protein is CASSETGAEKLFF.

A few counts support this clonotype. This chain joins TRBV5-1 and TRBJ2-1; unclear D gene. The CDR3 is 13 amino acids. Per the germline V gene, CDR1 is SGHRS and CDR2 is YFSETQ. V gave up 0 bases and J gave up 12 bases, with 13 bases separating them. The CDR3: CASSLVVGSGQFF. CDR3 bases: TGCGCCAGCAGCTTGGTAGTGGGGTCGGGGCAGTTCTTC. The variable domain in full, completed from reference TRBV5-1 and TRBJ2-1, reads KAGVTQTPRYLIKTRGQQVTLSCSPISGHRSVSWYQQTPGQGLQFLFEYFSETQRNKGNFPGRFSGRQFSNSRSEMNVSTLELGDSALYLCASSLVVGSGQFFGPGTRLTVL.

This clonotype was detected a few times. The chain uses TRBV6-5 and TRBJ1-2; a weak D match, TRBD1 (6 bases). This CDR3 has 14 residues. V lost 5 bases, J lost 4 bases, and 14 bases lay in between. CDR1 MNHEY and CDR2 SVGAGI come from the germline V gene. The CDR3 sequence: CASSPLTGIYGYTF. The DNA for the CDR3 is TGTGCCAGCAGTCCCCTCACAGGGATCTATGGCTACACCTTC.

This clonotype was seen once. V is TRBV29-1 and J is TRBJ2-1; 9 bases agree with TRBD1. Losses at the gene ends were 2 bases for V and 10 bases for J; bases not matched to a gene: 24. CDR1 and CDR2 from the germline V gene are SQVTM and ANQGSEA. The CDR3 runs 19 residues. In DNA form, the CDR3 reads TGCAGCGTTGAACGGTTCCTAAGAACAGGGGGCGAAGGGTCCTACGAGCAGTTCTTC. Its translation: CSVERFLRTGGEGSYEQFF.

This clonotype was detected only a few times. The rearrangement joins TRBV11-2 to TRBJ2-7, with TRBD2 matching over 12 bases. This CDR3 has 17 residues. Germline V gene data show CDR1 as SGHAT and CDR2 as FQNNGV. With V trimmed by 2 bases and J by 2 bases, 7 bases remained unmatched. The CDR3: CASSLRILAGGPYEQYF. The CDR3 region has the DNA TGTGCCAGCAGCTTACGCATACTAGCGGGAGGCCCCTACGAGCAGTACTTC.

The chain uses TRBV4-1 and TRBJ2-2, with D possibly matching TRBD2 (6 bases). CDR3 length equals 15 residues. Germline V CDR1 and CDR2: MGHRA, YSYEKL. V was shortened by 4 bases and J by 5 bases, with 14 bases between the two germline ends. Here the CDR3 reads CASSRKLAVTGELFF. The DNA of the CDR3 is TGCGCCAGCAGCCGGAAACTAGCAGTGACCGGGGAGCTGTTTTTT.

The chain recombines TRBV12-3 or TRBV12-4 with TRBJ2-7; D possibly corresponds to TRBD2 (6 bases). CDR3 size: 17 residues. V gave up 5 bases and J gave up 4 bases, with 24 bases separating them. CDR3 sequence (DNA): TGTGCCAGCAGTCCCCCCCGGGACTCCACCCTCCCATACGAGCAGTACTTC. Translation gives CASSPPRDSTLPYEQYF.

This clonotype was counted a few times. This chain connects TRBV10-3 to TRBJ1-5, with D uncertain. Between the trimmed V and J ends, which lost 0 bases and 3 bases, there was a span of 3 bases. There are 13 residues in the CDR3. Germline V gives CDR1 ENHRY, CDR2 SYGVKD. The CDR3 sequence: CAISESYNQPQHF. CDR3 nucleotides: TGTGCCATCAGTGAGTCGTACAATCAGCCCCAGCATTTT.

V and J are TRBV20-1 and TRBJ2-7; 10 nucleotides line up with TRBD2. This CDR3 is built from 18 residues. CDR1 is DFQATT and CDR2 is SNEGSKA in the germline V gene (reference sequence). J was trimmed by 4 bases and V by 0 bases; bases with no gene match: 15. The CDR3 reads CSARDRGPSGSRAYEQYF. The CDR3 region has the DNA TGCAGTGCTAGAGATCGGGGACCTAGCGGGAGTCGGGCATACGAGCAGTACTTC.

This chain links TRBV24-1 with TRBJ2-5, with 7 bases that match TRBD2. CDR3 size: 17 residues. Germline V gene data show CDR1 as KGHDR and CDR2 as SFDVKD. J was trimmed by 1 base and V by 0 bases; bases with no gene match: 7. DNA for the CDR3: TGTGCCACCAGTGATTTGGGCCAGGGAGGGTTCCAAGAGACCCAGTACTTC. Residues: CATSDLGQGGFQETQYF.

The chain employs TRBV12-3 or TRBV12-4 and TRBJ2-1, with D possibly TRBD2 on 5 matching bases. This CDR3 has 15 residues. V lost 2 bases, J lost 2 bases, and 10 bases lay in between. CDR3 residues: CASSLYRETYNEQFF. As DNA, the CDR3 is TGTGCCAGCAGTTTATATCGGGAAACCTACAATGAGCAGTTCTTC.

This clonotype has a handful of counts. The rearrangement links TRBV4-2 to TRBJ2-3; 9 bases line up with TRBD2. Germline V gives CDR1 LGHNA, CDR2 YNFKEQ. The J segment lost 3 bases and the V segment lost 4 bases, leaving 8 bases of the junction unmatched. The CDR3 is 16 residues long. The DNA for the CDR3 is TGTGCCAGCAGCCCTTCTGGCGGGGGGGCGACAGATACGCAGTATTTT. Translating it yields CASSPSGGGATDTQYF.

The table lists this clonotype with a few counts. The rearrangement uses TRBV20-1 and TRBJ2-5; 9 nucleotides line up with TRBD2. The germline gives CDR1 DFQATT, CDR2 SNEGSKA (reference sequence). The CDR3 totals 12 residues. The ends lost 6 bases at V and 4 bases at J; junction bases unmatched: 3. This chain's CDR3 is CSAGLARETQYF. CDR3 DNA: TGCAGTGCCGGACTAGCGAGAGAGACCCAGTACTTC.

The V and J genes are TRBV4-1 and TRBJ1-2; 10 bases agree with TRBD1. The germline CDR1 and CDR2 sequences are MGHRA and YSYEKL. J gave up 6 bases and V 5 bases, and 12 bases lay outside the gene matches. This CDR3 contains 16 residues. The DNA of the CDR3 is TGCGCCAGCAGCGAAATTACCGGGACAGGGGTAAATGGCTACACCTTC. Translation: CASSEITGTGVNGYTF.

This clonotype was found many times. V usage is TRBV7-9 and J usage is TRBJ1-6; D not certain. This CDR3 contains 12 residues. V was trimmed by 1 base and J by 9 bases, leaving 4 bases between them. Germline CDR1 reads SEHNR; CDR2 reads FQNEAQ (reference sequence). CDR3 DNA: TGTGCCAGCAGCTTAGGGGTTTCACCCCTCCACTTT. Protein sequence: CASSLGVSPLHF.

The count of this clonotype is one. A much larger clonotype is one base distant, so this may be a read error. The chain carries TRBV28 and TRBJ2-7; perhaps TRBD1 as D (8 bases). Germline CDR1 reads MDHEN; CDR2 reads SYDVKM. The CDR3 extends over 13 amino acids. CDR3 sequence reads: CATYRGGAYERYF. The CDR3, as DNA: TGTGCCACGTACAGGGGGGGCGCCTACGAGCGGTACTTC.